This T cell receptor (beta chain) was identified during a study of blood T cell repertoires in COVID-19. Study information: Both acute and convalescent COVID-19 samples were obtained from the United States, Italy and Spain. T cells, B-cell-depleted T cells, or PBMCs supplied cDNA or gDNA.

This CDR3 region has 15 residues. Germline V gene data show CDR1 as MNHNY and CDR2 as SVGAGI (reference sequence). The V gene end was trimmed by 7 bases and the J gene end by 3 bases; junction bases not matched to a gene: 8. How the authors handled the data: Amplification of reference gene primers was used by the study to estimate nucleated cell counts. Profiling relied on immunoSEQ multiplex PCR, and the TCRdb table lists in-frame clones only, not all of them. Clone size and the V and J calls come from that table; the DNA yielded D and trimming. The sample carries roughly 99,000 clones, about 93% recorded once.

The sequencing sample was made of peripheral blood. The rearrangement joins TRBV6-6 to TRBJ2-7; 11 bases agree with TRBD1. The receptor was derived from a woman in her twenties or thirties with acute or convalescent COVID-19. DNA of the CDR3: TGTGCCAGCACCCCCCGTGGGACAGGGGGCTACGAGCAGTACTTC. Its translation: CASTPRGTGGYEQYF.